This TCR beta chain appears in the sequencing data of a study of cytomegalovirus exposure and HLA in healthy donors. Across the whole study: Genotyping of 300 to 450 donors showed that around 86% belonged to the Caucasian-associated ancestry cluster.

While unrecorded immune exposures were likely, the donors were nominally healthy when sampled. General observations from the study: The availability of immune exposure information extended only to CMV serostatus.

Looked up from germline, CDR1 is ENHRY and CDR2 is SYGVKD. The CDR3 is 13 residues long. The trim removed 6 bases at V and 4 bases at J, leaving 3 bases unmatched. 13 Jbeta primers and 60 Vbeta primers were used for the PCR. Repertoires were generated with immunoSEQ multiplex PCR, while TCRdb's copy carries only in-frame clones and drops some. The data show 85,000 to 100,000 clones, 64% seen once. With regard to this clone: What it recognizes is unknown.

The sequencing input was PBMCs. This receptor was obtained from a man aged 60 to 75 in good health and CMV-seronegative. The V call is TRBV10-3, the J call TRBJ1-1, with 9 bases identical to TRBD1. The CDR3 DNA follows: TGTGCCATCAGGGGACAGGGAACCACTGAAGCTTTCTTT. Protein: CAIRGQGTTEAFF.